This T cell receptor (beta chain) was captured in a study of T cell repertoires in cytomegalovirus infection. Across the whole study: Indications came from public TCR beta signatures; they pointed to CMV infection and to a matching HLA type. Study observations and caveats: Of the TCR beta families, the public ones yielded a cumulative frequency that identified carriers of CMV plus the relevant HLA. HLA-C-restricted CMV clonotypes gave the most frequent clonotype in two of eight donors.

From germline, CDR1 is MNHEY and CDR2 SVGEGT. After removal of 5 bases from V and 6 bases from J, the junction contained 11 bases not matched to a gene. The CDR3 covers 17 residues. This clonotype was seen a few times. The antigen is unknown. Using its own MiXCR run on the reads, TCRdb lists one record per CDR3 protein. The table includes some 160,000 distinct CDR3 sequences, 15% to 20% detected once. Sequencing used CD8+ T cells from PBMCs. This TCR was sampled from a human donor in good health (CMV status not recorded). Some clones in this sample may be carry-over from other donors' samples. The V and J genes are TRBV6-2 or TRBV6-3 and TRBJ1-5; 12 bases align to TRBD1. The CDR3 nucleotides are TGTGCCAGCAGTCCCCGAGGGGGACAGGGGGCTTTTCAGCCCCAGCATTTT. Its protein product is CASSPRGGQGAFQPQHF.